The entry below describes one T cell receptor (beta chain). Its antigen is not identified. MiXCR, applied by TCRdb to the reads, yields one record per CDR3 protein. The data show approximately 1,000,000 distinct CDR3 sequences, around 29% seen once. This entry is derived from a study of T cell repertoires in cytomegalovirus infection. Across the study: As its CMV epitopes, the study selected recently identified HLA-C-restricted and well-studied HLA-B-restricted targets. Public TCR beta signatures marked donors with CMV infection and the matching HLA.

Sequencing was performed on cultured CD8+ T cells from PBMCs, taken from culture after CMV antigen stimulation. The clonotype comes from a human donor in good health (CMV status not recorded). Some clones in this sample may be carry-over from other donors' samples.

CDR3 protein: CASSQARGSSFRYGYTF. CDR3 bases: TGTGCCAGCAGCCAAGCCAGGGGGTCAAGTTTCCGCTATGGCTACACCTTC. The gene calls are TRBV3-1 and TRBJ1-2; 7 positions agree with TRBD1. V gave up 1 base and J gave up 4 bases; unmatched junction bases: 12. Germline values: CDR1 LGHDT, CDR2 YNNKEL (reference sequence). The CDR3 has 17 residues.